Listed below are T cell receptor beta chains from one sample, sequenced in a study of blood T cell repertoires in COVID-19. The repertoire was sequenced with immunoSEQ multiplex PCR; TCRdb's copy has only in-frame clones and lacks some. The sample includes 110,000 or so clones, 88% seen only once; the top ten take more than 7%. Sequenced input: peripheral blood. These receptors were taken from a woman in her seventies who had recovered from COVID-19. Both conserved end residues are part of each CDR3. D genes are given only for firm matches. Not all rows give a size; the values are once, few, many and, for expanded clones, a class.

clone size	V gene	J gene	D gene	CDR3 DNA	CDR3 protein
-	TRBV28	TRBJ1-6	-	TGTGCCAGCATCGACAGGACAGACTATTCACCCCTCCACTTT	CASIDRTDYSPLHF
-	TRBV7-9	TRBJ2-5	-	TGTGCCAGCAGCTTAGGAGGGTGGGAGACCCAGTACTTC	CASSLGGWETQYF
-	TRBV2	TRBJ2-3	TRBD1	TGTGCCAGCAGTTCCCCGACAGGGAGAATGACAGATACGCAGTATTTT	CASSSPTGRMTDTQYF
once	TRBV27	TRBJ1-4	TRBD1	TGTGCCAGCACGGGACAGCGGAATGAAAAACTGTTTTTT	CASTGQRNEKLFF
-	TRBV7-2	TRBJ2-7	TRBD2	TGTGCCAGCAGCTTAGCGTTGAGTAGCGGGGACCTTACCTACGAGCAGTACTTC	CASSLALSSGDLTYEQYF
-	TRBV6-5	TRBJ1-1	-	TGTGCCAGCAGGAAGCGACAGTTGAACACTGAAGCTTTCTTT	CASRKRQLNTEAFF
-	TRBV27	TRBJ2-3	-	TGTGCCAGCAGTTTATGGGCCTCACTAGATACGCAGTATTTT	CASSLWASLDTQYF
-	TRBV30	TRBJ2-7	TRBD2	TGTGCCTGGAGTGATTTTCTAACTAGCGGGGCGGGGTACGAGCAGTACTTC	CAWSDFLTSGAGYEQYF
-	TRBV5-6	TRBJ2-3	-	TGTGCCAGCAGCTCTAGGGATACGCAGTATTTT	CASSSRDTQYF
-	TRBV18	TRBJ1-4	-	TGTGCCAGCTCCCGGGTCAAGGCAACTAATGAAAAACTGTTTTTT	CASSRVKATNEKLFF
-	TRBV28	TRBJ2-3	-	TGTGCCAGCAGTTTAGGCCGTACAGATACGCAGTATTTT	CASSLGRTDTQYF
few	TRBV6-6	TRBJ2-1	TRBD1	TGTGCCAGCAGTTCGCGGACAGGGAAAGACTACAATGAGCAGTTCTTC	CASSSRTGKDYNEQFF
-	TRBV4-3	TRBJ1-2	-	TGCGCCAGCAGCCAAGTGGAGTGGGAGCCTCGCTACACCTTC	CASSQVEWEPRYTF
-	TRBV19	TRBJ2-1	TRBD2	TGTGCCAGTAGTATCGGGGGGGGCCGGACAGCCAATGAGCAGTTCTTC	CASSIGGGRTANEQFF
-	TRBV19	TRBJ2-7	-	TGTGCCAGTAGACGGGGCTACGAGCAGTACTTC	CASRRGYEQYF
-	TRBV7-8	TRBJ2-7	-	TGTGCCAGCAGCTTAGTCCGGCAGAGGGCCCTCTACGAGCAGTACTTC	CASSLVRQRALYEQYF
-	TRBV6-2/TRBV6-3	TRBJ2-5	TRBD2	TGTGCCAGCAGTTATAACCCCCGGCTAGCGGTCCAAGAGACCCAGTACTTC	CASSYNPRLAVQETQYF
-	TRBV11-2	TRBJ2-5	TRBD1	TGTGCCAGCAGCTGGGGGACAGCGCAAGGGGAGACCCAGTACTTC	CASSWGTAQGETQYF
-	TRBV5-1	TRBJ1-3	TRBD1	TGCGCCAGCAGCTTGAGGGCACAGGGGCTAGGGTCTGGAAACACCATATATTTT	CASSLRAQGLGSGNTIYF
-	TRBV7-3	TRBJ2-2	TRBD2	TGTGCCAGCAGCAAGAGCGGGGGGGCTCCCGGGGAGCTGTTTTTT	CASSKSGGAPGELFF
-	TRBV6-6	TRBJ1-1	-	TGTGCCAGCAGTTACGAATTATGGGGAGAGGACACTGAAGCTTTCTTT	CASSYELWGEDTEAFF
few	TRBV4-3	TRBJ2-6	-	TGCGCCAGCAGCCACCTACAGGGAACTGGGGCCAACGTCCTGACTTTC	CASSHLQGTGANVLTF
-	TRBV3-1/TRBV3-2	TRBJ1-2	-	TGTGCCAGCAGCCAAGGACTCGGCTATGGCTACACCTTC	CASSQGLGYGYTF
-	TRBV19	TRBJ2-6	-	TGTGCCAGTAGTATTCAGATCTCTGGGGCCAACGTCCTGACTTTC	CASSIQISGANVLTF
-	TRBV5-5	TRBJ2-5	TRBD2	TGTGCCAGCAGCCCCATAGCGGGAGTAGGGGGGGAGACCCAGTACTTC	CASSPIAGVGGETQYF
-	TRBV9	TRBJ2-2	TRBD2	TGTGCCAGCAGCGCACGCGGGACTAGGGACACCGGGGAGCTGTTTTTT	CASSARGTRDTGELFF
few	TRBV19	TRBJ2-5	-	TGTGCCAGTAGTATTGGCAAGACCCAGTACTTC	CASSIGKTQYF
once	TRBV28	TRBJ1-6	-	TGTGCCAGCCGCCGGGGGGGGGCCCTCTCCTATAATTCACCCCTCCACTTT	CASRRGGALSYNSPLHF
-	TRBV6-2/TRBV6-3	TRBJ1-5	TRBD1	TGTGCCAGCAGTTACTTTCCCGACAGGGTTACTTATCAGCCCCAGCATTTT	CASSYFPDRVTYQPQHF
-	TRBV19	TRBJ2-1	-	TGTGCCAGTAGTGTCATCGGTGAGCAGTTCTTC	CASSVIGEQFF
-	TRBV27	TRBJ1-1	-	TGTGCCAGCAGTTTAGAGACTCACACTGAAGCTTTCTTT	CASSLETHTEAFF
-	TRBV5-6	TRBJ2-5	-	TGTGCCAGCCGTTTAGGACGTGGAGCGGCAGGGGTTGGGGAGACCCAGTACTTC	CASRLGRGAAGVGETQYF
-	TRBV5-1	TRBJ2-3	TRBD1	TGCGCCAGCAGCACGGACAGGGAGAGAGATACGCAGTATTTT	CASSTDRERDTQYF
-	TRBV6-6	TRBJ2-7	TRBD2	TGTGCCAGCAGTTACTCGGGACTAGCCTACGAGCAGTACTTC	CASSYSGLAYEQYF
-	TRBV29-1	TRBJ2-1	-	TGCAGCGTGGAGGGGCCCGGGCTTAGTGAGCAGTTCTTC	CSVEGPGLSEQFF
-	TRBV7-3	TRBJ2-1	TRBD2	TGTGCCAGCAGCCTGACTAGCGGGAGCGCGGGGAGGTTCTTC	CASSLTSGSAGRFF
-	TRBV6-2/TRBV6-3	TRBJ2-4	TRBD1	TGTGCCAGCAGCCAACCTGGGACAGGGGGTAACAAAAACATTCAGTACTTC	CASSQPGTGGNKNIQYF
-	TRBV11-2	TRBJ2-5	-	TGTGCCAGCAGCCCCGGGACTCAAGAGACCCAGTACTTC	CASSPGTQETQYF
-	TRBV18	TRBJ2-5	TRBD2	TGTGCCAGCTCACCGAAGGGAGGGCGGGGACTCCAAGAGACCCAGTACTTC	CASSPKGGRGLQETQYF
-	TRBV6-5	TRBJ1-6	TRBD1	TGTGCCAGCAGCTTTGACAGGGGCCATAATTCACCCCTCCACTTT	CASSFDRGHNSPLHF
-	TRBV5-1	TRBJ2-7	TRBD2	TGCGCCAGCACGCCCGCGGACGGGGGGGAGCAGTACTTC	CASTPADGGEQYF
-	TRBV10-2	TRBJ1-2	-	TGCGCCAGCAGCCTGGCGGAAGGGGGAGGCTACACCTTC	CASSLAEGGGYTF
-	TRBV6-4	TRBJ2-6	-	TGTGCCAGCAGTGACAGAGCCTCTGGGGCCAACGTCCTGACTTTC	CASSDRASGANVLTF
-	TRBV5-4	TRBJ2-3	TRBD2	TGTGCCAGCAGCAGATCTAGCGGGAGCACAGATACGCAGTATTTT	CASSRSSGSTDTQYF
-	TRBV11-2	TRBJ1-5	-	TGTGCCAGCAGCCCAGCGGGGGGCAATCAGCCCCAGCATTTT	CASSPAGGNQPQHF
-	TRBV24-1	TRBJ1-5	-	TGTGCCTCAACAGGAGTTTATAGCAATCAGCCCCAGCATTTT	CASTGVYSNQPQHF
-	TRBV28	TRBJ1-2	TRBD1	TGTGCCAGCAGTTTATGGACAGGGGGCGGCTACACCTTC	CASSLWTGGGYTF
-	TRBV28	TRBJ1-2	TRBD1	TGTGCCAGCACTCCACCCCGGACAGGGGTAGGCTACACCTTC	CASTPPRTGVGYTF
-	TRBV28	TRBJ2-7	TRBD2	TGTGCCAGCAGTCAGACTAGCCGGTCGGTGAGGATTTCCTACGAGCAGTACTTC	CASSQTSRSVRISYEQYF
-	TRBV2	TRBJ2-5	-	TGTGCCAGTTTACAGGTGGGGGAGACCCAGTACTTC	CASLQVGETQYF
-	TRBV11-2	TRBJ2-3	-	TGTGCCAGCAGCCCAGGGGGGACTAGGTTAGATACGCAGTATTTT	CASSPGGTRLDTQYF
-	TRBV4-3	TRBJ2-3	-	TGCGCCAGCAGCCAAGAAGGGGGGGGACACACAGATACGCAGTATTTT	CASSQEGGGHTDTQYF
-	TRBV27	TRBJ2-7	TRBD1	TGTGCCAGCAGTTCCTCGACAGGGTACTCCTACGAGCAGTACTTC	CASSSSTGYSYEQYF
-	TRBV7-9	TRBJ1-2	-	TGTGCCAGCAGCGAAGACATCCTGAACTATGGCTACACCTTC	CASSEDILNYGYTF
-	TRBV6-6	TRBJ1-2	-	TGTGCACACCGGGGCGGGGGGAATGATGGCTACACCTTC	CAHRGGGNDGYTF
-	TRBV7-9	TRBJ2-5	TRBD2	TGTGCCAGCAGCTTAGAGGTTCTAGCGGGGGCTCAAGAGACCCAGTACTTC	CASSLEVLAGAQETQYF
few	TRBV5-1	TRBJ2-7	TRBD2	TGCGCCAGCAGATACGGGGGAAGCGGGAGCTCCTACGAGCAGTACTTC	CASRYGGSGSSYEQYF